The 25 T cell receptor beta chains below come from one sample, sequenced in a study of cytomegalovirus exposure and HLA in healthy donors. Primers included in the PCR were 60 Vbeta and 13 Jbeta primers. Generated by immunoSEQ multiplex PCR, the TCRdb table keeps only in-frame clones and is missing some. The listing records 100,000 to 150,000 clones. The sequenced sample consisted of PBMCs. The source of these receptors is a man between 35 and 55 years old in good health and CMV-seronegative.

The chain couples TRBV10-3 to TRBJ2-1; D is unresolved. The CDR3 length is 12 residues. Trimming stripped 0 bases from V and 7 bases from J, with 4 bases between. Germline V gene sequence: CDR1 ENHRY, CDR2 SYGVKD. CDR3 sequence (DNA): TGTGCCATCAGTGAGTCCGGGAATGAGCAGTTCTTC. This encodes CAISESGNEQFF.

The V and J genes are TRBV28 and TRBJ2-3, with D uncertain. The ends were cut back, 8 bases at V and 1 base at J, with 13 bases in the middle. The CDR3 covers 14 residues. Germline V CDR1 and CDR2: MDHEN, SYDVKM. CDR3 protein: CASANARGTDTQYF. The CDR3 bases are TGTGCCAGCGCAAACGCACGGGGCACAGATACGCAGTATTTT.

The chain links TRBV10-3 to TRBJ2-7; D remains ambiguous. The V gene lost 7 bases and the J gene lost 6 bases, with 13 bases spanning the gap. CDR3 length equals 12 residues. Germline-derived CDR1 and CDR2 are ENHRY and SYGVKD. This CDR3 is CAINDPPGEQYF. CDR3 DNA sequence: TGTGCCATCAATGATCCCCCCGGCGAGCAGTACTTC.

The chain combines TRBV10-3 with TRBJ1-3, with 8 bases identical to TRBD1. J was trimmed by 2 bases and V by 6 bases; bases with no gene match: 6. CDR3 length equals 15 residues. Germline V gene sequence: CDR1 ENHRY, CDR2 SYGVKD. CDR3 in DNA: TGTGCCATCAGCCCGACAGGGGCGGCTGGAAACACCATATATTTT. Its translation is CAISPTGAAGNTIYF.

The CDR3 nucleotides read TGTGCCAGCAGTTCTAGCGGGGCAGATACGCAGTATTTT. As protein: CASSSSGADTQYF. V usage is TRBV25-1 and J usage is TRBJ2-3; 9 nucleotides align to TRBD2. Germline CDR1 reads MGHDK; CDR2 reads SYGVNS. The length of the CDR3 is 13 residues. The trim removed 5 bases at V and 4 bases at J, leaving 1 base unmatched.

The CDR3 reads CASRSAEVYGYTF. CDR3 DNA sequence: TGTGCCAGCAGGTCCGCGGAGGTCTATGGCTACACCTTC. The chain links TRBV6-6 to TRBJ1-2; D unclear. Germline CDR1 and CDR2: MNHNY and SVGAGI (reference sequence). The CDR3 runs 13 residues. With 6 bases removed from V and 4 bases from J, the gap between germline ends came to 12 bases.

The rearrangement links TRBV7-2 to TRBJ1-3, with TRBD1 as a possible D gene (6 bases). Trimming removed 5 bases at V and 0 bases at J, with 11 bases between. Germline CDR1 reads SGHTA; CDR2 reads FQGNSA. The CDR3 is 15 amino acids. As DNA, the CDR3 is TGTGCCAGCAGCAAGGACAGAACCTCTGGAAACACCATATATTTT. This sequence encodes CASSKDRTSGNTIYF.

The chain has TRBV5-1 and TRBJ1-1; D possibly corresponds to TRBD1 (6 bases). Per the germline V gene, CDR1 is SGHRS and CDR2 is YFSETQ. The germline V and J ends were trimmed by 0 bases and 4 bases, with 7 bases remaining between them. The CDR3 loop spans 13 amino acids. CDR3 in DNA: TGCGCCAGCAGCTTGGAAGGGGGCACTGAAGCTTTCTTT. Translation: CASSLEGGTEAFF.

The V call is TRBV5-6, the J call TRBJ1-1, with D unclear. Trimming left V 1 base short and J 0 bases short, with 10 bases between. The CDR3 has 15 residues. Germline CDR1 SGHDT, CDR2 YYEEEE. The CDR3 DNA sequence: TGTGCCAGCAGCTTGTATGACACCTTGAACACTGAAGCTTTCTTT. Translation: CASSLYDTLNTEAFF.

Here the CDR3 reads CASSYFTGTLGGYTF. CDR3 coding DNA: TGTGCCAGCAGTTACTTTACAGGAACCCTGGGGGGCTACACCTTC. The chain employs TRBV6-5 and TRBJ1-2; perhaps TRBD1 as D (5 bases). The V and J ends lost 1 base and 8 bases respectively, with 17 bases between them. This CDR3 contains 15 residues. CDR1 and CDR2 from the germline V gene are MNHEY and SVGAGI.

V gene TRBV6-5 combines with J gene TRBJ2-6; possible D gene TRBD1, 5 bases. V shed 2 bases and J shed 2 bases, with 7 bases lying between them. Looked up from germline, CDR1 is MNHEY and CDR2 is SVGAGI. The CDR3 is 15 amino acids. The CDR3 sequence: CASSYRGPGANVLTF. The DNA for the CDR3 is TGTGCCAGCAGTTACAGGGGTCCTGGGGCCAACGTCCTGACTTTC.

The chain combines TRBV6-5 with TRBJ2-5; 8 bases align to TRBD1. TRBJ2-7 matches the DNA end more closely, so the J call is doubtful. The CDR3 is 14 amino acids. Germline loops: CDR1 MNHEY, CDR2 SVGAGI. The CDR3 region has the DNA TGTGCCAGCAGTTACGTGACAGGGGACTACGAGCAGTACTTC. It specifies CASSYVTGDYEQYF.

The gene calls are TRBV5-1 and TRBJ1-1, with 7 bases identical to TRBD1. V shed 0 bases, J shed 0 bases, and the junction held 5 bases outside the gene matches. Germline-derived CDR1 and CDR2 are SGHRS and YFSETQ. The CDR3 runs to 16 residues. The CDR3: CASSLVQGPMNTEAFF. The CDR3 region has the DNA TGCGCCAGCAGCTTGGTACAGGGGCCAATGAACACTGAAGCTTTCTTT.

J is TRBJ2-5 and V is TRBV11-2; the match to TRBD1 covers 7 bases. The ends lost 4 bases at V and 2 bases at J; junction bases unmatched: 7. Germline CDR1 reads SGHAT; CDR2 reads FQNNGV. The CDR3 contains 15 residues. The CDR3: CASSSRGTEQETQYF. The CDR3 DNA reads as TGTGCCAGCAGCTCAAGAGGGACAGAACAAGAGACCCAGTACTTC.

The J gene is TRBJ1-1, the V gene TRBV6-5; perhaps TRBD1 as D (5 bases). V lost 7 bases, J lost 3 bases, and 15 bases lay in between. The length of the CDR3 is 14 residues. Germline CDR1 MNHEY, CDR2 SVGAGI. The CDR3 region has the DNA TGTGCCAGCACTCGGAATCCGGGGGACACTGAAGCTTTCTTT. Its translation: CASTRNPGDTEAFF.

The rearrangement uses TRBV21-1 and TRBJ2-7; the table's D call, TRBD2, has no DNA check behind it. TRBV21-1 is recorded as a pseudogene. The CDR3 is made up of 16 amino acids. The DNA of the CDR3 is TGTGCCAGCAGCAAGTTACGGACTAGCGTCTCCTACGAGCAGTACTTC. It encodes CASSKLRTSVSYEQYF.

The CDR3 region has the DNA TGCGCCAGCAGTGAGCTCGTCGGGGGGTACGAGCAGTACTTC. This encodes CASSELVGGYEQYF. The V gene is TRBV10-2, the J gene TRBJ2-7, with 7 bases matching TRBD2. This CDR3 region has 14 residues. Germline V gives CDR1 WSHSY, CDR2 SAAADI. The ends lost 2 bases at V and 4 bases at J; junction bases unmatched: 5.

The rearrangement links TRBV14 to TRBJ2-7, with 7 bases identical to TRBD1. Germline assignment: CDR1 SGHDN and CDR2 FVKESK. J lost 1 base, V lost 2 bases, and 8 bases had no gene match. The CDR3 is made up of 16 amino acids. DNA of the CDR3: TGTGCCAGCAGCCAATTACTCCGGGACAGATCCTACGAGCAGTACTTC. Its protein product is CASSQLLRDRSYEQYF.

The V gene is TRBV10-3, the J gene TRBJ2-1, with 8 bases lining up with TRBD2. The CDR3 runs to 15 residues. The germline gives CDR1 ENHRY, CDR2 SYGVKD. J was trimmed by 8 bases and V by 6 bases; bases with no gene match: 12. CDR3 in amino acids: CAIRGDAGGGYEQFF. As DNA, the CDR3 is TGTGCCATCAGGGGGGATGCGGGAGGAGGGTATGAGCAGTTCTTC.

The chain employs TRBV4-3 and TRBJ2-3; 8 bases map to TRBD2. With V trimmed by 5 bases and J by 4 bases, 8 bases remained unmatched. The germline V gene encodes CDR1 LGHNA and CDR2 YSLEER. The CDR3 spans 15 residues. CDR3 sequence (DNA): TGCGCCAGCAGCTACGGACTAGCAGTAGCAGATACGCAGTATTTT. Amino acids: CASSYGLAVADTQYF.

This sequence joins TRBV7-9 and TRBJ1-5, with D maybe TRBD1 (6 bases). The CDR3 is 13 residues long. V dropped 5 bases and J dropped 4 bases, with 9 bases sitting between them. Germline V gene sequence: CDR1 SEHNR, CDR2 FQNEAQ (reference sequence). This CDR3 is CASSQGQNQPQHF. The CDR3 nucleotides read TGTGCCAGCAGCCAGGGACAAAATCAGCCCCAGCATTTT.

V and J are TRBV19 and TRBJ2-3; 9 bases are a match to TRBD1. Germline loops: CDR1 LNHDA, CDR2 SQIVND (reference sequence). After removal of 5 bases from V and 5 bases from J, the junction contained 8 bases not matched to a gene. This CDR3 contains 15 residues. The DNA for the CDR3 is TGTGCCAGTAGTCGTACAGGGGGCGTTGGAGATACGCAGTATTTT. Protein: CASSRTGGVGDTQYF.

V gene TRBV15 combines with J gene TRBJ2-1; D might be TRBD1 (6 bases). The CDR3 is 17 amino acids. Trimming took off 0 bases at V and 0 bases at J, with 12 bases between the two ends. CDR1 is LNHNV, CDR2 YYDKDF, per germline (reference sequence). CDR3 nucleotides: TGTGCCACCAGCAGAGATCAGGGGATGGGCTCCTACAATGAGCAGTTCTTC. Residues: CATSRDQGMGSYNEQFF.

The genes are TRBV28 and TRBJ2-6; the match to TRBD1 covers 9 bases. This CDR3 is built from 17 residues. Germline CDR1 reads MDHEN; CDR2 reads SYDVKM. Trimming cost V 6 bases and J 0 bases; bases outside gene matches: 6. CDR3 sequence (DNA): TGTGCCAGCAGGGGACAGGGTTCTCTCTCTGGGGCCAACGTCCTGACTTTC. This translates into CASRGQGSLSGANVLTF.

CDR3 in DNA: TGCGCCAGCAGCCAACCCATTAGCGGGATTTACGAGCAGTACTTC. Residues: CASSQPISGIYEQYF. The chain uses TRBV4-1 and TRBJ2-7; TRBD2 agrees at 8 bases. The J segment lost 4 bases and the V segment lost 2 bases, leaving 7 bases of the junction unmatched. This CDR3 is built from 15 residues. Germline CDR1 MGHRA, CDR2 YSYEKL.